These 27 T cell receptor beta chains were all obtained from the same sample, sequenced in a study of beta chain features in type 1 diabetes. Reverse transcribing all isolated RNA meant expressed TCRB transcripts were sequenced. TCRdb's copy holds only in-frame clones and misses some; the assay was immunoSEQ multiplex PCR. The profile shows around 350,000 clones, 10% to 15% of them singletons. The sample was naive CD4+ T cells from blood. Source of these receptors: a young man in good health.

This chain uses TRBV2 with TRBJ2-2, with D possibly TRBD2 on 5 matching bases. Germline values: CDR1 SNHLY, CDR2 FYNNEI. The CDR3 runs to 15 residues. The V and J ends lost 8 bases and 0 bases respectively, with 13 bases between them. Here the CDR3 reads CASSISGPNTGELFF. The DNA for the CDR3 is TGTGCCAGCTCGATAAGCGGACCGAACACCGGGGAGCTGTTTTTT. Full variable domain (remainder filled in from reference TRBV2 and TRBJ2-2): EPEVTQTPSHQVTQMGQEVILRCVPISNHLYFYWYRQILGQKVEFLVSFYNNEISEKSEIFDDQFSVERPDGSNFTLKIRSTKLEDSAMYFCASSISGPNTGELFFGEGSRLTVL.

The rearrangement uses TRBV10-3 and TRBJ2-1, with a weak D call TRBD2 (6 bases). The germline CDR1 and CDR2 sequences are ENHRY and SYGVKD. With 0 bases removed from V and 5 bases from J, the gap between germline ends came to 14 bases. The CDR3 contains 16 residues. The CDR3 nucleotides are TGTGCCATCAGTGAGTCTGGTCGGGGGAAAAACAATGAGCAGTTCTTC. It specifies CAISESGRGKNNEQFF.

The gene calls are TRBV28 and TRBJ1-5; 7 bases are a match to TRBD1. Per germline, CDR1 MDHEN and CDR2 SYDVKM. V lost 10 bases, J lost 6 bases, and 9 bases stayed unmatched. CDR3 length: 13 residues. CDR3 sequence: CANLDRESQPQHF. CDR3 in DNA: TGTGCCAACCTTGACAGGGAATCTCAGCCCCAGCATTTT.

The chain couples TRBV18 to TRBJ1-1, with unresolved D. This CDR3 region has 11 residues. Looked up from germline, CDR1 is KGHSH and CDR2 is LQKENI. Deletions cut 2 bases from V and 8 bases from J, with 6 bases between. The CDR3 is CASSPAGEAFF. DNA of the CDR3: TGTGCCAGCTCACCAGCGGGAGAAGCTTTCTTT.

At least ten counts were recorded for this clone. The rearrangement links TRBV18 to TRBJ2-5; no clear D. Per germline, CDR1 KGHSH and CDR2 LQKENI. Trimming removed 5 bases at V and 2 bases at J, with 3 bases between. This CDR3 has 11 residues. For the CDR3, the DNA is TGTGCCAGCTCAATACAAGAGACCCAGTACTTC. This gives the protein CASSIQETQYF.

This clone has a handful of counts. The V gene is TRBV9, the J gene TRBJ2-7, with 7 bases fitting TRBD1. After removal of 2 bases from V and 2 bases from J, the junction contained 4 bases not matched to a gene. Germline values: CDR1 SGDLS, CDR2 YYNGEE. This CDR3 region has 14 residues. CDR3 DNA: TGTGCCAGCAGCGTGGGACAGATTCCCTACGAGCAGTACTTC. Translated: CASSVGQIPYEQYF.

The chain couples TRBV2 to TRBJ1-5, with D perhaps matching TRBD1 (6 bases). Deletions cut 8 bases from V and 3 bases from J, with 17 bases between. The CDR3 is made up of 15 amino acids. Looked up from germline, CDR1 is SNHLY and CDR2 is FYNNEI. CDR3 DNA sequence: TGTGCCAGCCGAAAGTCCGGGACACACAATCAGCCCCAGCATTTT. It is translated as CASRKSGTHNQPQHF.

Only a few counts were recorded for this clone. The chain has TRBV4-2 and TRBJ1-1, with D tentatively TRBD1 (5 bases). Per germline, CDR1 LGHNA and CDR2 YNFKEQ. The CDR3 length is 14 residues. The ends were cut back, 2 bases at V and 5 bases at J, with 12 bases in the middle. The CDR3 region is CASSQRPGRTEAFF. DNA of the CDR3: TGTGCCAGCAGCCAACGGCCAGGGCGGACTGAAGCTTTCTTT.

The DNA for the CDR3 is TGTGCCAGCAGCGCAAGCATCAACTCTGGAAACACCATATATTTT. This gives the protein CASSASINSGNTIYF. The chain links TRBV9 to TRBJ1-3; D remains ambiguous. Deletions cut 3 bases from V and 0 bases from J, with 10 bases between. Germline lookup yields CDR1 SGDLS and CDR2 YYNGEE. The CDR3 extends over 15 amino acids.

The CDR3 loop reads CAWSSIGDTEAFF. CDR3 DNA sequence: TGTGCCTGGAGTTCTATCGGGGACACTGAAGCTTTCTTT. The V call is TRBV30, the J call TRBJ1-1; D unresolved. V was shortened by 2 bases and J by 3 bases, with 10 bases between the two germline ends. The CDR3 has 13 residues. Germline CDR1 GTSNPN, CDR2 SVGIG (reference sequence).

The CDR3 loop reads CASSLEIAGVFETQYF. In DNA form, the CDR3 reads TGTGCCAGCAGCTTAGAGATAGCGGGAGTATTCGAGACCCAGTACTTC. The V call is TRBV7-2, the J call TRBJ2-5; 9 bases map to TRBD2. J gave up 5 bases and V 1 base, and 8 bases lay outside the gene matches. Looked up from germline, CDR1 is SGHTA and CDR2 is FQGNSA. The CDR3 covers 16 residues.

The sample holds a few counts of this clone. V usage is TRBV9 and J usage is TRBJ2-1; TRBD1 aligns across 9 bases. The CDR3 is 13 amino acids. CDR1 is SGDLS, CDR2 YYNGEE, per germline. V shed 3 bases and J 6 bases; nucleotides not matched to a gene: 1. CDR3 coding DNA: TGTGCCAGCAGCGAACAGGGGGCCAATGAGCAGTTCTTC. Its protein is CASSEQGANEQFF.

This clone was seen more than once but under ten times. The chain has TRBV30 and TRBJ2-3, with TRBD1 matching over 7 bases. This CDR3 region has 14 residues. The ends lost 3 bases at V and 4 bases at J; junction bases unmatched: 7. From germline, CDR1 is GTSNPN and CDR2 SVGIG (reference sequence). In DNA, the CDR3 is TGTGCCTGGAGACGGGAAACAGGGGCAGATACGCAGTATTTT. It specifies CAWRRETGADTQYF.

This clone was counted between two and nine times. This chain's CDR3 is CASSQGWLGARQPQHF. The DNA of the CDR3 is TGCGCCAGCAGCCAAGGGTGGTTGGGGGCCCGGCAGCCCCAGCATTTT. The chain couples TRBV4-3 to TRBJ1-5; maybe TRBD1 (6 bases). CDR1 and CDR2 from the germline V gene are LGHNA and YSLEER. V was pared by 1 base and J by 7 bases, with 17 bases between. The CDR3 covers 16 residues.

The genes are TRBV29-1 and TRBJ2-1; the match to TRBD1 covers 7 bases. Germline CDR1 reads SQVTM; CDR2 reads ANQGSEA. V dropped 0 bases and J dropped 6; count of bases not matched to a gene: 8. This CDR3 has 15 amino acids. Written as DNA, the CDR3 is TGCAGCGTTGAAGATAGACAGGGTTTGCTCAATGAGCAGTTCTTC. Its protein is CSVEDRQGLLNEQFF.

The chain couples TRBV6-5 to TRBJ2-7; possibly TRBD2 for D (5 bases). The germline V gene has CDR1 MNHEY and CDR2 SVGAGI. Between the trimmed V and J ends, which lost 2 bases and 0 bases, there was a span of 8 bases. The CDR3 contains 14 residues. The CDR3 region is CASSYEGSSYEQYF. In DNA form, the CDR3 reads TGTGCCAGCAGTTACGAGGGCAGCTCCTACGAGCAGTACTTC.

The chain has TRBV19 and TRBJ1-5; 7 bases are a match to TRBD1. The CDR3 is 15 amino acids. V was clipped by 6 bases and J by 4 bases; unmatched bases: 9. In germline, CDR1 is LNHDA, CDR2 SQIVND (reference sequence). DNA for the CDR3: TGTGCCAGTAGCGGACAGGCAATAGGTAATCAGCCCCAGCATTTT. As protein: CASSGQAIGNQPQHF.

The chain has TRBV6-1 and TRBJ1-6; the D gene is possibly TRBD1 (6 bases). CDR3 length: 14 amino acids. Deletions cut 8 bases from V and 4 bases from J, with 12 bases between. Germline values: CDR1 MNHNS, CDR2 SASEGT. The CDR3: CASSRTDYNSPLHF. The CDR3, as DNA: TGTGCCAGCTCTAGGACAGATTATAATTCACCCCTCCACTTT.

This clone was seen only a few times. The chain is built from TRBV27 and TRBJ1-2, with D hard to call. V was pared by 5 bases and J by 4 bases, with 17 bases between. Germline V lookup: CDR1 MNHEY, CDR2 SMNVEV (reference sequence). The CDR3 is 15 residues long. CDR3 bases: TGTGCCAGCAGTCCCGCGGGTGCCCCCCTCTATGGCTACACCTTC. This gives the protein CASSPAGAPLYGYTF.

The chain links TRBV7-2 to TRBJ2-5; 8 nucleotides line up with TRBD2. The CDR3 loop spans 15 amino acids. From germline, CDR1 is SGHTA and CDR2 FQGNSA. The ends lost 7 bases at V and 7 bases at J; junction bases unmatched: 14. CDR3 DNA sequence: TGTGCCAGCACTCGGCCCGGGGGGGGCCTAGGGACCCAGTACTTC. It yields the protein CASTRPGGGLGTQYF.

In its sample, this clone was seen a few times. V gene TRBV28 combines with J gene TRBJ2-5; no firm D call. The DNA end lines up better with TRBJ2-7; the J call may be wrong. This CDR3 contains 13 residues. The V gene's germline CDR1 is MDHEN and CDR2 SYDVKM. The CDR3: CASSFSYGYEQYF. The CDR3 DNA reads TGTGCCAGCAGTTTTAGCTATGGATACGAGCAGTACTTC.

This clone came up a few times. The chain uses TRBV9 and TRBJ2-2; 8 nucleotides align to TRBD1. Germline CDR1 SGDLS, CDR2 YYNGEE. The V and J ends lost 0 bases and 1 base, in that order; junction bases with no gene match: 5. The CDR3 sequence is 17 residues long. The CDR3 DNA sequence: TGTGCCAGCAGCGTAGGGACAGGGCCCTTGAACACCGGGGAGCTGTTTTTT. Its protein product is CASSVGTGPLNTGELFF.

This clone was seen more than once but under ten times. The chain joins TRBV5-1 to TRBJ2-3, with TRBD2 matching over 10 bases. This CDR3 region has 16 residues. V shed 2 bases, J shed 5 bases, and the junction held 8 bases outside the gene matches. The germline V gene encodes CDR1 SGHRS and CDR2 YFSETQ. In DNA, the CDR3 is TGCGCCAGCAGCTTCCTCGAGCGGGGGGGCGGAGATACGCAGTATTTT. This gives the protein CASSFLERGGGDTQYF. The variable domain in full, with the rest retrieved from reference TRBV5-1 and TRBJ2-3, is KAGVTQTPRYLIKTRGQQVTLSCSPISGHRSVSWYQQTPGQGLQFLFEYFSETQRNKGNFPGRFSGRQFSNSRSEMNVSTLELGDSALYLCASSFLERGGGDTQYFGPGTRLTVL.

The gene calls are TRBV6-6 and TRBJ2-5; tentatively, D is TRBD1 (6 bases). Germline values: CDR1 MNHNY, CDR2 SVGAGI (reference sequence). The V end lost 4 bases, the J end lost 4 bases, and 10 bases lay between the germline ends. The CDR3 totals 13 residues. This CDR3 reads CASSLIGGETQYF. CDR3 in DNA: TGTGCCAGCAGTTTAATAGGGGGAGAGACCCAGTACTTC.

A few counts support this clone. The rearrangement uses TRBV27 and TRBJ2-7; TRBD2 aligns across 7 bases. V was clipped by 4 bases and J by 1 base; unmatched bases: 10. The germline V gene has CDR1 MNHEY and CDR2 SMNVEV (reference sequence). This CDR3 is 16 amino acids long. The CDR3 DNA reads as TGTGCCAGCAGTTCACTAGCGCCCGGGGGATCCTACGAGCAGTACTTC. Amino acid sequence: CASSSLAPGGSYEQYF.

The CDR3 is CASSSQGVSEQFF. CDR3 DNA: TGTGCCAGCAGCTCCCAAGGGGTGAGTGAGCAGTTCTTC. This chain links TRBV11-2 with TRBJ2-1; weak D call: TRBD1 (5 bases). This CDR3 has 13 amino acids. V was trimmed by 4 bases and J by 9 bases, leaving 13 bases between them. Germline assignment: CDR1 SGHAT and CDR2 FQNNGV.

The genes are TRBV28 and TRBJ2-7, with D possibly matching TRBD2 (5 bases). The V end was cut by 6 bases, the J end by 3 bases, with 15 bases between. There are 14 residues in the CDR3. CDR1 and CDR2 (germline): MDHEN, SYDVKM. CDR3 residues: CASSLRGRGYEQYF. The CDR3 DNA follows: TGTGCCAGCAGCCTCCGAGGGCGAGGCTACGAGCAGTACTTC.